Presented here are 17 T cell receptor beta chains from one specimen sequenced in a study of a mutant IDH1 vaccine in newly diagnosed glioma (dated by TCRdb to 2020 to 2022). The meaning of the sample's time point label: week 47, end of study. A 20-mer mutant IDH1 peptide at 300 micrograms in Montanide made up each vaccine dose, which was injected subcutaneously together with topical imiquimod. These TCRs' antigens remain unknown. The library was obtained by the immunoSEQ multiplex PCR assay. TCRdb took this table from immuneACCESS and kept in-frame rearrangements with V and J called. Such tables lack part of the clones; where checked against another copy, unresolved V genes explain under half of the gap, and the rest is unexplained. The sample profile shows nearly 50,000 clones; less than 85% of them were found once. Around 4.5% of the sample is held by the ten biggest clonotypes. The input for sequencing was PBMCs, taken from a glioma patient whose treatment included an IDH1 peptide vaccine. All receptors derive from a woman aged 25-40 years with glioma. Some clones in this sample may be carry-over from other donors' samples.

This chain uses TRBV7-8 with TRBJ2-7, with no clear D. Trimming cost V 8 bases and J 0 bases, with 5 bases left between them. The germline CDR1 and CDR2 sequences are SGHVS and FQNEAQ. There are 11 residues in the CDR3. In DNA, the CDR3 is TGTGCCAGCGCCCGCTCCTACGAGCAGTACTTC. It codes for CASARSYEQYF.

V gene TRBV9 combines with J gene TRBJ2-7; possibly TRBD1 or TRBD2 for D (7 bases each). From germline, CDR1 is SGDLS and CDR2 YYNGEE. This CDR3 spans 15 amino acids. V lost 0 bases to trimming and J lost 7 bases, with 17 bases between them. This CDR3 is CASSVGGSPGGEQYF. The CDR3 DNA is TGTGCCAGCAGCGTAGGCGGGAGCCCAGGGGGGGAGCAGTACTTC.

The rearrangement links TRBV7-8 to TRBJ2-3; weak D call: TRBD1 (5 bases). Between the trimmed V and J ends, which lost 1 base and 4 bases, there was a span of 12 bases. The germline V gene has CDR1 SGHVS and CDR2 FQNEAQ. The CDR3 is 15 residues long. The CDR3 reads CASSLGTGLADTQYF. In DNA form, the CDR3 reads TGTGCCAGCAGCTTAGGAACAGGCTTGGCAGATACGCAGTATTTT.

The table lists this clone with a count of one. CDR3 protein: CASSFAGTYEQYF. In nucleotides, the CDR3 is TGTGCCAGCAGCTTTGCGGGCACCTACGAGCAGTACTTC. The chain links TRBV7-2 to TRBJ2-7; a possible D gene is TRBD2 (5 bases). This CDR3 comprises 13 residues. Per germline, CDR1 SGHTA and CDR2 FQGNSA. V was trimmed by 3 bases and J by 2 bases, leaving 8 bases between them. The complete variable domain, with remaining parts taken from reference TRBV7-2 and TRBJ2-7, reads GAGVSQSPSNKVTEKGKDVELRCDPISGHTALYWYRQSLGQGLEFLIYFQGNSAPDKSGLPSDRFSAERTGGSVSTLTIQRTQQEDSAVYLCASSFAGTYEQYFGPGTRLTVT.

The chain is built from TRBV10-3 and TRBJ2-7; D not resolved. Germline CDR1 is ENHRY and CDR2 is SYGVKD. Between the trimmed V and J ends, which lost 4 bases and 1 base, there was a span of 5 bases. The CDR3 has 12 residues. CDR3 residues: CAISVESYEQYF. The CDR3, as DNA: TGTGCCATCAGTGTCGAATCCTACGAGCAGTACTTC.

This chain uses TRBV27 with TRBJ2-1; D could derive from TRBD1 or TRBD2 (5 bases each). CDR3 size: 14 residues. V dropped 5 bases and J dropped 7 bases, with 15 bases sitting between them. From germline, CDR1 is MNHEY and CDR2 SMNVEV (reference sequence). For the CDR3, the DNA is TGTGCCAGCAGTGAGGCCGGGACGGTTAATGAGCAGTTCTTC. Translated: CASSEAGTVNEQFF.

The chain links TRBV21-1 to TRBJ1-5; the D segment call TRBD1 is taken from the table without a DNA check. TRBV21-1 is marked as a pseudogene. The CDR3 consists of 15 residues. The CDR3 nucleotides are TGTGCCAGCAGCAAAGATGACAGCCTTGTGGAGCCCCAGCATTTT. Amino acid sequence: CASSKDDSLVEPQHF.

The chain combines TRBV9 with TRBJ1-4; 12 bases are shared with TRBD1. The CDR3 spans 16 residues. V lost 3 bases and J lost 5; bases outside the gene matches: 5. In germline, CDR1 is SGDLS, CDR2 YYNGEE. The DNA of the CDR3 is TGTGCCAGCAGCGCCCCCGGGACAGGGGGCAATGAAAAACTGTTTTTT. It encodes CASSAPGTGGNEKLFF.

The DNA for the CDR3 is TGTGCCAGCTCCACCCCCGGGCGGGTAGGGAACAATGAGCAGTTCTTC. Its protein product is CASSTPGRVGNNEQFF. The chain recombines TRBV27 with TRBJ2-1, with TRBD2 as a possible D gene (5 bases). Germline-derived CDR1 and CDR2 are MNHEY and SMNVEV (reference sequence). V dropped 8 bases and J dropped 5 bases, with 22 bases sitting between them. This CDR3 is 16 amino acids long.

In its sample, this clone was seen a few times. The V call is TRBV6-6, the J call TRBJ1-1; D call uncertain. Germline values: CDR1 MNHNY, CDR2 SVGAGI (reference sequence). This CDR3 has 11 amino acids. V dropped 4 bases and J dropped 8 bases, with 8 bases sitting between them. The DNA of the CDR3 is TGTGCCAGCAGTTCGCGTTCGGAAGCTTTCTTT. Residues: CASSSRSEAFF.

V is TRBV5-1 and J is TRBJ1-1; TRBD1 agrees at 7 bases. Germline values: CDR1 SGHRS, CDR2 YFSETQ. Losses at the gene ends were 4 bases for V and 6 bases for J; bases not matched to a gene: 18. The CDR3 loop spans 17 amino acids. CDR3 amino acids: CASSRDGNRGFNPEAFF. The CDR3, as DNA: TGCGCCAGCAGCCGGGACGGAAACAGGGGATTTAATCCTGAAGCTTTCTTT. The full variable domain, with the rest looked up from reference TRBV5-1 and TRBJ1-1, is KAGVTQTPRYLIKTRGQQVTLSCSPISGHRSVSWYQQTPGQGLQFLFEYFSETQRNKGNFPGRFSGRQFSNSRSEMNVSTLELGDSALYLCASSRDGNRGFNPEAFFGQGTRLTVV.

This sequence joins TRBV5-6 and TRBJ2-7; D is perhaps TRBD2 (7 bases). The V end was cut by 5 bases, the J end by 0 bases, with 15 bases between. The CDR3 covers 15 residues. The germline V gene has CDR1 SGHDT and CDR2 YYEEEE. The CDR3 is CASRGGQEDSYEQYF. Here the CDR3 DNA reads TGTGCCAGCAGGGGGGGGCAGGAAGACTCCTACGAGCAGTACTTC.

CDR3 coding DNA: TGTGCCAGCAGCTTAGAGGAACTTCAAAACCAAGAGACCCAGTACTTC. Its translation: CASSLEELQNQETQYF. The chain links TRBV11-2 to TRBJ2-5; D ambiguous. The CDR3 covers 16 residues. Trimming took 0 bases from V and 0 from J, leaving 11 bases between them. The germline V gene has CDR1 SGHAT and CDR2 FQNNGV.

This chain links TRBV6-1 with TRBJ2-5; 9 bases are a match to TRBD2. Germline CDR1 and CDR2: MNHNS and SASEGT. V gave up 2 bases and J gave up 7 bases; unmatched junction bases: 20. The CDR3 contains 19 residues. CDR3 protein: CASSEWVRRASGTEGTQYF. The DNA for the CDR3 is TGTGCCAGCAGTGAATGGGTCAGGAGGGCTAGCGGGACTGAAGGGACCCAGTACTTC.

J is TRBJ2-7 and V is TRBV4-1, with D possibly matching TRBD2 (6 bases). The CDR3 runs 15 residues. Trimming pared 4 bases from V and 4 bases from J, leaving 17 bases between. The germline V gene encodes CDR1 MGHRA and CDR2 YSYEKL. The CDR3 loop reads CASSRAAGKVYEQYF. In DNA, the CDR3 is TGCGCCAGCAGCCGCGCGGCGGGGAAAGTGTACGAGCAGTACTTC.

The rearrangement uses TRBV10-3 and TRBJ1-1; D ambiguous. Between the trimmed V and J ends, which lost 2 bases and 0 bases, there was a span of 7 bases. The CDR3 runs 14 residues. Germline V gene data show CDR1 as ENHRY and CDR2 as SYGVKD. This chain's CDR3 is CAISETSVNTEAFF. The CDR3 nucleotides read TGTGCCATCAGTGAGACATCGGTGAACACTGAAGCTTTCTTT.

The rearrangement links TRBV6-1 to TRBJ2-7; D might be TRBD2 (6 bases). Germline V gene sequence: CDR1 MNHNS, CDR2 SASEGT. CDR3 length equals 16 residues. V lost 1 base, J lost 2 bases, and 15 bases lay in between. CDR3 amino acids: CASSEGSRELPYEQYF. For the CDR3, the DNA is TGTGCCAGCAGTGAAGGGAGCCGGGAGTTACCCTACGAGCAGTACTTC.